This is a list of T cell receptor beta chains from one sample in a study of cytomegalovirus exposure and HLA in healthy donors. Clones were read by immunoSEQ multiplex PCR, and TCRdb kept only the in-frame ones, dropping some. The sample lists over 110,000 clones, approximately 80% occurring once. The sequencing sample was made of PBMCs. The receptors shown here come from a woman between 50 and 59 years old in good health and CMV-seropositive. Each CDR3 is given with its conserved first and last residue. A D gene is named only where the DNA matches it firmly. Size values are once, few and many counts, or a class for expanded clones, and some rows have none.

NA	TRBV7-3	TRBJ2-2	TRBD1	TGTGCCAGCGGTACAGGGGGGCCGACCGGGGAGCTGTTTTTT	CASGTGGPTGELFF
once	TRBV11-2	TRBJ2-5	NA	TGTGCCAGCAGCTTAGATCTAGGGGTGGAGACCCAGTACTTC	CASSLDLGVETQYF
NA	TRBV4-1	TRBJ2-1	NA	TGCGCCAGCAGCCAAGTAGGGGTCGATGAGCAGTTCTTC	CASSQVGVDEQFF
few	TRBV2	TRBJ1-2	TRBD1	TGTGCCAGCAGCCCGGGACAGGTTAACTATGGCTACACCTTC	CASSPGQVNYGYTF
once	TRBV29-1	TRBJ2-7	TRBD1	TGCAGCGTCCTTGCATCCGGGACAGGGACTAACGAGCAGTACTTC	CSVLASGTGTNEQYF
few	TRBV7-7	TRBJ2-5	NA	TGTGCTAGCAGCTTACGGGGGAGCCAAGAGACCCAGTACTTC	CASSLRGSQETQYF
few	TRBV6-5	TRBJ2-3	TRBD2	TGTGCCAGCAGTTACAAAGCGGGGGGCCCCACAGATACGCAGTATTTT	CASSYKAGGPTDTQYF
NA	TRBV7-9	TRBJ1-2	TRBD1	TGTGCCAGCAGCTTAGGGAGGGGGCCAAGGTATGGCTACACCTTC	CASSLGRGPRYGYTF
NA	TRBV7-2	TRBJ2-5	NA	TGTGCCAGCAAATTCAGGGGGGCCCAAGAGACCCAGTACTTC	CASKFRGAQETQYF
NA	TRBV11-2	TRBJ2-2	NA	TGTGCCAGCAGCCCCGTGGTAGGGGATGTGGGGGAGCTGTTTTTT	CASSPVVGDVGELFF
once	TRBV14	TRBJ1-1	NA	TGTGCCAGCAGCCAATTCCAGGGTTATGGTGAAGCTTTCTTT	CASSQFQGYGEAFF
once	TRBV9	TRBJ2-1	NA	TGTGCCAGCAGCGTAGGCGTCGGCAATGAGCAGTTCTTC	CASSVGVGNEQFF
NA	TRBV9	TRBJ2-3	NA	TGTGCCAGCAGCGCCGGAGGGGTTAATACAGATACGCAGTATTTT	CASSAGGVNTDTQYF
NA	TRBV5-1	TRBJ2-7	TRBD2	TGCGCCAGCAGCCCGGGCCTAGCGGGGGTATCCTACGAGCAGTACTTC	CASSPGLAGVSYEQYF
NA	TRBV25-1	TRBJ2-7	NA	TGTGCCAGCAGTGGGGCAAATTACCCCTACGAGCAGTACTTC	CASSGANYPYEQYF
NA	TRBV6-6	TRBJ1-3	NA	TGTGCCAGCAAACTAAAACAGGGCTCTGGAAACACCATATATTTT	CASKLKQGSGNTIYF
NA	TRBV2	TRBJ1-5	NA	TGTGCCAGCAGTGAAGGGGGGCCAAACAATCAGCCCCAGCATTTT	CASSEGGPNNQPQHF
once	TRBV7-2	TRBJ1-2	NA	TGTGCCAGCCGGGGAACAGCGACTCTCTATGGCTACACCTTC	CASRGTATLYGYTF
NA	TRBV6-1	TRBJ2-3	NA	TGTGCCAGCAGTGAAGTAGTGGGGGCCCCCACAGATACGCAGTATTTT	CASSEVVGAPTDTQYF
NA	TRBV5-1	TRBJ1-4	NA	TGCGCCAGCAGATCGGGGGGAGAAAAACTGTTTTTT	CASRSGGEKLFF
few	TRBV6-5	TRBJ1-5	TRBD1	TGTGCCAGCAGGCCAGACAGGGGCAATCAGCCCCAGCATTTT	CASRPDRGNQPQHF
NA	TRBV23-1	TRBJ1-2	NA	TGCGCCAGCAGTCCCCCACCCCTGCGCGGCTATGGCTACACCTTC	CASSPPPLRGYGYTF
NA	TRBV11-3	TRBJ2-3	NA	TGTGCCAGCAGCTTGGGCAGGGGCACAGATACGCAGTATTTT	CASSLGRGTDTQYF
few	TRBV2	TRBJ2-1	TRBD1	TGTGCCAGCAGTTCGGACAGGGTGGACAATGAGCAGTTCTTC	CASSSDRVDNEQFF
once	TRBV13	TRBJ2-5	NA	TGTGCCAGCAGCTTACCAGAAACGCAAGAGACCCAGTACTTC	CASSLPETQETQYF
NA	TRBV5-5	TRBJ2-7	TRBD1	TGTGCCAGCAGCCAGACAGGGGGAGAGGGCGAGCAGTACTTC	CASSQTGGEGEQYF
NA	TRBV7-9	TRBJ2-1	TRBD2	TGTGCCAGCAGCTTAATATCTAGCGGGGGTAATGAGCAGTTCTTC	CASSLISSGGNEQFF
NA	TRBV4-3	TRBJ1-6	TRBD1	TGCGCCAGCAGCCAGACGACAGGGCAAGATAATTCACCCCTCCACTTT	CASSQTTGQDNSPLHF
NA	TRBV6-1	TRBJ1-4	TRBD1	TGTGCCAGCAGTGAAGGGACAGGAAAACTGTTTTTT	CASSEGTGKLFF
NA	TRBV6-5	TRBJ2-7	NA	TGTGCCAGCAGTCCTTCCTTAACCACTTACTACGAGCAGTACTTC	CASSPSLTTYYEQYF
NA	TRBV11-3	TRBJ2-3	NA	TGTGCCAGCAGCTTTGCGGGACCGGGCACAGATACGCAGTATTTT	CASSFAGPGTDTQYF
NA	TRBV4-2	TRBJ2-7	NA	TGTGCCAGCAGCCAAGATCTTAGGGGCGGGAACTACGAGCAGTACTTC	CASSQDLRGGNYEQYF
NA	TRBV7-9	TRBJ1-1	NA	TGTGCCAGCAGCTTAGCTCAGGGGCAGAACACTGAAGCTTTCTTT	CASSLAQGQNTEAFF
NA	TRBV9	TRBJ2-3	TRBD2	TGTGCCAGCAGCGTAGGACGGGGAGGGACGCATACAGATACGCAGTATTTT	CASSVGRGGTHTDTQYF
NA	TRBV5-1	TRBJ2-2	TRBD2	TGCGCCAGCAGCTTGACTAGCGGGGGGACCGGGGAGCTGTTTTTT	CASSLTSGGTGELFF
NA	TRBV11-2	TRBJ1-1	NA	TGTGCCAGCAGCTTCTTAATCCCGGGGGCTGAAGCTTTCTTT	CASSFLIPGAEAFF
NA	TRBV28	TRBJ1-6	NA	TGTGCCAGCAGTTTTTCAGGGCGTCCCCCCCTCCACTTT	CASSFSGRPPLHF
few	TRBV7-2	TRBJ1-2	TRBD1	TGTGCCAGCAGCTGGGACAGAGAAGGGGGCTACACCTTC	CASSWDREGGYTF
NA	TRBV2	TRBJ1-5	NA	TGTGCCAGCAGCGATTATGGGAGGGAACAGCCCCAGCATTTT	CASSDYGREQPQHF
NA	TRBV29-1	TRBJ2-7	NA	TGCAGCGTTAATCGGGGGTCCGACTCCTACGAGCAGTACTTC	CSVNRGSDSYEQYF
NA	TRBV7-8	TRBJ2-3	TRBD2	TGTGCCAGCAGGGCCGGGGGGTCTAGCACAGATACGCAGTATTTT	CASRAGGSSTDTQYF
NA	TRBV2	TRBJ1-6	TRBD1	TGTGCCAGCAGGGACAGGGTCAATTCACCCCTCCACTTT	CASRDRVNSPLHF
NA	TRBV10-3	TRBJ2-7	NA	TGTGCCATCAGTGATCATATGTTGGGTGCGGGGGAGCAGTACTTC	CAISDHMLGAGEQYF
NA	TRBV7-6	TRBJ1-2	NA	TGTGCCAGCAGCTTACAGTCTAACTATGGCTACACCTTC	CASSLQSNYGYTF
NA	TRBV7-9	TRBJ2-4	TRBD2	TGTGCCAGCAGCTTAGGGTCGCTAGCGGGGGGGTTAAACATTCAGTACTTC	CASSLGSLAGGLNIQYF
NA	TRBV9	TRBJ2-2	TRBD1	TGTGCCAGCAGCGTTTCAGGGGGCGAGGGCACCGGGGAGCTGTTTTTT	CASSVSGGEGTGELFF